This T cell receptor beta chain came from a study of cytomegalovirus exposure and HLA in healthy donors. General study findings and limits: Later analysis associated a missense DCLRE1C variant with TCR beta V- and J-gene trimming. Diagnosis of cytomegalovirus status made by the classifier reportedly showed high specificity and sensitivity.

This clone was counted between two and nine times. Its antigen is not identified. PCR was performed using 60 Vbeta and 13 Jbeta primers. Some clones are missing from TCRdb's copy, which holds only in-frame ones; the method was immunoSEQ multiplex PCR. The sample includes some 130,000 clones, 75% to 85% of them seen just once. The source material was PBMCs. The receptor comes from a male donor in good health and CMV-seronegative.

Here the CDR3 reads CASSYRGYEQYF. The CDR3 DNA follows: TGTGCCAGCAGTTACAGGGGCTACGAGCAGTACTTC. V usage is TRBV6-5 and J usage is TRBJ2-7; D possibly corresponds to TRBD1 (5 bases). This CDR3 has 12 residues. V was shortened by 2 bases and J by 3 bases, with 5 bases between the two germline ends. Germline V lookup: CDR1 MNHEY, CDR2 SVGAGI.